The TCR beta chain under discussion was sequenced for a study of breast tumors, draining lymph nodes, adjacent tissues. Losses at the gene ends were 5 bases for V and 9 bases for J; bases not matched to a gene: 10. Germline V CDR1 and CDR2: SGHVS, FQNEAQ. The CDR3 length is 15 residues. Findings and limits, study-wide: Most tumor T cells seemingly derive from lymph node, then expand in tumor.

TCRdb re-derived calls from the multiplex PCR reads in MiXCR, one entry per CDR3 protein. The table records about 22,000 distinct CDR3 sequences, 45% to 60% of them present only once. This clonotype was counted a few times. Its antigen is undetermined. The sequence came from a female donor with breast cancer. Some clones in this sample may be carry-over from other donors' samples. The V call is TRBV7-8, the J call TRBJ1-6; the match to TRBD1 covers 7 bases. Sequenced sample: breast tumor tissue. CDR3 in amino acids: CASSKDRAGGSPLHF. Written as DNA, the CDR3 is TGTGCCAGCAGCAAAGACAGGGCCGGGGGTTCACCCCTCCACTTT.